A selection of T cell receptor beta chains follows, all from one sample in a study of OX40 agonist ivuxolimab in advanced cancers. Sequenced by immunoSEQ multiplex PCR; TCRdb stores in-frame clones only, minus some. The sample has about 33,000 clones, about four fifths seen once. The material sequenced was CD4+ or CD8+ T cells sorted from blood, taken in a trial of the OX40 agonist ivuxolimab. These receptors came from an adult with an advanced solid tumor such as melanoma, head and neck, liver or kidney cancer. Each CDR3 is given with its conserved first and last residue. A D gene is named only where the DNA matches it firmly. Some rows mark clone size as missing; the rest say once, few, many or name a class of expanded clone.

clone_size: medium-sized
v_call: TRBV25-1
d_call: -
j_call: TRBJ2-7
cdr3_aa: CASSGEATGYEQYF
cdr3_nt: TGTGCCAGCAGTGGTGAAGCGACAGGCTACGAGCAGTACTTC

clone_size: -
v_call: TRBV7-2
d_call: -
j_call: TRBJ2-1
cdr3_aa: CASSFLWDEQFF
cdr3_nt: TGTGCCAGCAGCTTCCTATGGGATGAGCAGTTCTTC

clone_size: -
v_call: TRBV5-6
d_call: TRBD2
j_call: TRBJ2-1
cdr3_aa: CASSFGTNNEQFF
cdr3_nt: TGTGCCAGCAGCTTCGGGACTAACAATGAGCAGTTCTTC

clone_size: once
v_call: TRBV21-1
d_call: -
j_call: TRBJ2-2
cdr3_aa: CASSPTGTTGELFF
cdr3_nt: TGTGCCAGCAGCCCCACAGGGACCACCGGGGAGCTGTTTTTT

clone_size: once
v_call: TRBV7-7
d_call: TRBD2
j_call: TRBJ2-2
cdr3_aa: CASSPFLPGLAGPANTGELFF
cdr3_nt: TGTGCCAGCAGTCCCTTCCTTCCGGGACTAGCGGGACCTGCGAACACCGGGGAGCTGTTTTTT

clone_size: -
v_call: TRBV4-2
d_call: TRBD2
j_call: TRBJ2-7
cdr3_aa: CASSQLMSGTSRYEQYF
cdr3_nt: TGTGCCAGCAGCCAATTAATGTCTGGGACTAGCCGGTACGAGCAGTACTTC

clone_size: -
v_call: TRBV4-3
d_call: -
j_call: TRBJ2-7
cdr3_aa: CASSQAFLSSYEQYF
cdr3_nt: TGCGCCAGCAGCCAAGCCTTTCTATCCTCCTACGAGCAGTACTTC

clone_size: -
v_call: TRBV28
d_call: TRBD2
j_call: TRBJ2-3
cdr3_aa: CASSLWGTSGSVGTDTQYF
cdr3_nt: TGTGCCAGCAGTTTATGGGGGACTAGCGGGAGTGTGGGCACAGATACGCAGTATTTT

clone_size: -
v_call: TRBV4-2
d_call: -
j_call: TRBJ2-2
cdr3_aa: CASSGTYTGELFF
cdr3_nt: TGTGCCAGCAGCGGTACATACACCGGGGAGCTGTTTTTT

clone_size: medium-sized
v_call: TRBV7-9
d_call: TRBD1
j_call: TRBJ1-1
cdr3_aa: CASSSPFRQGLNTEAFF
cdr3_nt: TGTGCCAGCAGCTCACCGTTTAGACAGGGATTGAACACTGAAGCTTTCTTT

clone_size: -
v_call: TRBV7-6
d_call: TRBD2
j_call: TRBJ2-7
cdr3_aa: CASSSLAGGRSYEQYF
cdr3_nt: TGTGCCAGCAGCTCCTTAGCGGGGGGGAGATCCTACGAGCAGTACTTC

clone_size: -
v_call: TRBV7-9
d_call: -
j_call: TRBJ1-1
cdr3_aa: CASSRLRGVSTEAFF
cdr3_nt: TGTGCCAGCAGTCGATTACGGGGGGTGAGCACTGAAGCTTTCTTT

clone_size: -
v_call: TRBV27
d_call: -
j_call: TRBJ2-3
cdr3_aa: CASSPLASDTQYF
cdr3_nt: TGTGCCAGCAGTCCCCTAGCCTCAGATACGCAGTATTTT

clone_size: -
v_call: TRBV7-7
d_call: TRBD2
j_call: TRBJ2-1
cdr3_aa: CASSPLTSGGHNEQFF
cdr3_nt: TGTGCTAGCAGCCCGTTAACTAGCGGGGGACACAATGAGCAGTTCTTC

clone_size: -
v_call: TRBV11-2
d_call: TRBD1
j_call: TRBJ2-7
cdr3_aa: CASSLGTGTYEQYF
cdr3_nt: TGTGCCAGCAGCTTAGGGACAGGGACCTACGAGCAGTACTTC

clone_size: few
v_call: TRBV4-1
d_call: TRBD2
j_call: TRBJ2-7
cdr3_aa: CASSLAGEGEQYF
cdr3_nt: TGCGCCAGCAGCCTAGCGGGAGAAGGTGAGCAGTACTTC

clone_size: -
v_call: TRBV27
d_call: TRBD2
j_call: TRBJ2-3
cdr3_aa: CASSRTSGHTDTQYF
cdr3_nt: TGTGCCAGCAGCCGTACTAGCGGACACACAGATACGCAGTATTTT

clone_size: -
v_call: TRBV7-2
d_call: -
j_call: TRBJ1-3
cdr3_aa: CASSLFPDTSYF
cdr3_nt: TGTGCCAGCAGCTTATTCCCGGACACCTCATATTTT

clone_size: -
v_call: TRBV13
d_call: -
j_call: TRBJ2-3
cdr3_aa: CASSPLRTGPTDTQYF
cdr3_nt: TGTGCCAGCAGCCCCCTCAGGACCGGGCCCACAGATACGCAGTATTTT

clone_size: -
v_call: TRBV6-6
d_call: TRBD1
j_call: TRBJ1-4
cdr3_aa: CASSPQGAYEKLFF
cdr3_nt: TGTGCCAGCAGTCCCCAGGGGGCATATGAAAAACTGTTTTTT

clone_size: -
v_call: TRBV5-1
d_call: -
j_call: TRBJ1-1
cdr3_aa: CASSLIGENTEAFF
cdr3_nt: TGCGCCAGCAGCTTGATAGGGGAGAACACTGAAGCTTTCTTT

clone_size: -
v_call: TRBV6-4
d_call: -
j_call: TRBJ2-1
cdr3_aa: CASSDSVEGEQFF
cdr3_nt: TGTGCCAGCAGTGACTCGGTGGAAGGGGAGCAGTTCTTC

clone_size: -
v_call: TRBV2
d_call: -
j_call: TRBJ1-5
cdr3_aa: CASSAGNQPQHF
cdr3_nt: TGTGCCAGCTCGGCGGGCAATCAGCCCCAGCATTTT

clone_size: -
v_call: TRBV19
d_call: -
j_call: TRBJ2-5
cdr3_aa: CASSIGVGPRETQYF
cdr3_nt: TGTGCCAGTAGTATTGGTGTAGGACCGAGGGAGACCCAGTACTTC

clone_size: -
v_call: TRBV27
d_call: -
j_call: TRBJ2-7
cdr3_aa: CASSNGPSYEQYF
cdr3_nt: TGTGCCAGCAGCAACGGACCCTCCTACGAGCAGTACTTC

clone_size: -
v_call: TRBV29-1
d_call: -
j_call: TRBJ1-1
cdr3_aa: CSVDTGLTEAFF
cdr3_nt: TGCAGCGTGGATACAGGGCTAACTGAAGCTTTCTTT

clone_size: -
v_call: TRBV2
d_call: -
j_call: TRBJ1-5
cdr3_aa: CASSVAGSQPQHF
cdr3_nt: TGTGCCAGCAGTGTTGCAGGCAGTCAGCCCCAGCATTTT

clone_size: -
v_call: TRBV9
d_call: TRBD1
j_call: TRBJ2-3
cdr3_aa: CASSAPGQGKSDTQYF
cdr3_nt: TGTGCCAGCAGCGCACCGGGACAGGGTAAATCAGATACGCAGTATTTT

clone_size: once
v_call: TRBV19
d_call: -
j_call: TRBJ2-1
cdr3_aa: CASSIGFHNEQFF
cdr3_nt: TGTGCCAGTAGTATTGGTTTTCACAATGAGCAGTTCTTC

clone_size: -
v_call: TRBV5-4
d_call: TRBD1
j_call: TRBJ2-7
cdr3_aa: CASSPNDREPYEQYF
cdr3_nt: TGTGCCAGCAGCCCAAACGACAGGGAGCCTTACGAGCAGTACTTC

clone_size: medium-sized
v_call: TRBV9
d_call: TRBD1
j_call: TRBJ1-3
cdr3_aa: CASSPTGDGNTIYF
cdr3_nt: TGTGCCAGCAGCCCTACAGGGGATGGAAACACCATATATTTT

clone_size: medium-sized
v_call: TRBV7-2
d_call: TRBD2
j_call: TRBJ2-7
cdr3_aa: CASSLVQLAGGPEQYF
cdr3_nt: TGTGCCAGCAGCTTAGTTCAGCTAGCGGGAGGGCCCGAGCAGTACTTC

clone_size: -
v_call: TRBV7-9
d_call: -
j_call: TRBJ1-4
cdr3_aa: CASSFPGQQLFF
cdr3_nt: TGTGCCAGCAGCTTTCCGGGACAACAACTGTTTTTT

clone_size: -
v_call: TRBV6-5
d_call: -
j_call: TRBJ2-1
cdr3_aa: CASSRNAYNEQFF
cdr3_nt: TGTGCCAGCAGCCGGAACGCCTACAATGAGCAGTTCTTC

clone_size: -
v_call: TRBV11-1
d_call: TRBD1
j_call: TRBJ2-1
cdr3_aa: CASSFGQAHEQFF
cdr3_nt: TGTGCCAGCAGCTTCGGACAGGCCCATGAGCAGTTCTTC

clone_size: -
v_call: TRBV9
d_call: TRBD2
j_call: TRBJ2-5
cdr3_aa: CASSSSGDQYF
cdr3_nt: TGTGCCAGCAGCTCTAGCGGGGACCAGTACTTC

clone_size: -
v_call: TRBV19
d_call: TRBD1
j_call: TRBJ1-1
cdr3_aa: CASSLTGTEAFF
cdr3_nt: TGTGCCAGTAGTCTGACAGGGACTGAAGCTTTCTTT

clone_size: -
v_call: TRBV7-2
d_call: -
j_call: TRBJ2-1
cdr3_aa: CASSPADSSYNEQFF
cdr3_nt: TGTGCCAGCAGCCCCGCAGATTCTTCGTACAATGAGCAGTTCTTC

clone_size: -
v_call: TRBV7-9
d_call: TRBD2
j_call: TRBJ2-7
cdr3_aa: CASSSTSGRAYEQYF
cdr3_nt: TGTGCCAGCAGCTCAACTAGCGGGAGGGCCTACGAGCAGTACTTC

clone_size: -
v_call: TRBV4-1
d_call: TRBD2
j_call: TRBJ2-7
cdr3_aa: CASSQTGLAGRYEQYF
cdr3_nt: TGCGCCAGCAGCCAGACAGGACTAGCGGGAAGGTACGAGCAGTACTTC

clone_size: -
v_call: TRBV10-3
d_call: -
j_call: TRBJ1-2
cdr3_aa: CAISEAHRSNYGYTF
cdr3_nt: TGTGCCATCAGTGAGGCCCACCGGAGTAACTATGGCTACACCTTC

clone_size: -
v_call: TRBV28
d_call: -
j_call: TRBJ2-2
cdr3_aa: CASSFRGPKAGELFF
cdr3_nt: TGTGCCAGCAGTTTTAGGGGACCAAAGGCCGGGGAGCTGTTTTTT

clone_size: -
v_call: TRBV4-3
d_call: -
j_call: TRBJ1-2
cdr3_aa: CASSQDGQDRFVYGYTF
cdr3_nt: TGCGCCAGCAGCCAAGATGGGCAGGACCGCTTTGTCTATGGCTACACCTTC

clone_size: -
v_call: TRBV6-5
d_call: -
j_call: TRBJ2-2
cdr3_aa: CASSYTGKAGELFF
cdr3_nt: TGTGCCAGCAGTTACACAGGGAAGGCCGGGGAGCTGTTTTTT

clone_size: -
v_call: TRBV19
d_call: -
j_call: TRBJ1-1
cdr3_aa: CASSITGEAFF
cdr3_nt: TGTGCCAGTAGTATTACTGGTGAAGCTTTCTTT

clone_size: -
v_call: TRBV7-8
d_call: -
j_call: TRBJ2-3
cdr3_aa: CASSLAGGPSDTQYF
cdr3_nt: TGTGCCAGCAGCTTAGCGGGGGGTCCTTCAGATACGCAGTATTTT

clone_size: -
v_call: TRBV27
d_call: TRBD1
j_call: TRBJ2-1
cdr3_aa: CASTGTGGWNEQFF
cdr3_nt: TGTGCCAGCACCGGGACAGGGGGCTGGAACGAGCAGTTCTTC